The entry below gives a single TCR beta chain sequence along with its context. This clonotype was detected a few times. No antigen is known for it. No base qualities exist here, and no much larger clone lies one base off it. The TCR beta CDR3 regions were amplified from RNA transcripts. For the first round of RT-PCR on the TCR CDR3, the HTBI primer set was used together with the Qiagen OneStep RT-PCR kit. Libraries were constructed in a second round of multiplex PCR, after which size selection and purification were performed. Paired-end sequencing of the libraries was performed with 100 bp reads on an Illumina HiSeq2000. The authors processed their data as follows. SOAPnuke was used to process the raw data, throwing out any read that contained adapters or uncalled bases, had a mean Phred below 15, or lacked an exact constant-primer or identifier match. COPE v1.2.5 was used to merge the high-quality paired reads, and each unique nucleotide sequence was defined as a clonotype. Clonotypes were aligned to IMGT TRBV, TRBD and TRBJ reference segments using MiTCR v1.1. The analysis was restricted to V-J combinations with a frequency above 0.0001, which together covered over 99% of the repertoires. The TCS score was defined as F50 (clonal expansion) divided by E x V (chaos), with BLOSUM62-based TCRdist calculated between CDR3 peptides within each V-J. Welch's t-statistics and random forest reduced some 510 V-J features to some 14, which were used in a naive Bayes classifier (R e1071). TCRdb's own reprocessing of the public reads used fastp at Q25 and MiXCR and kept productive beta chains. Every entry covers one CDR3 protein and lists the most common genes and DNA from its rows. For this entry, the V and J calls and clone size follow TCRdb and not the study's own pipeline. The sample table lists about 700,000 distinct CDR3 sequences, 12% to 15% of them with a count of one. The top ten hold roughly 10% of the sample.

These data originate in a study of T cells in Graves' hyperthyroidism and ophthalmopathy (dated by TCRdb to about 2019). General notes on the study: Peripheral blood was collected at initial diagnosis, before any treatment. To identify TCR V-J signatures that set the groups apart, the researchers used a discovery cohort of 100 patients, made up of approximately 43 with Graves' ophthalmopathy and 57 with stable Graves' hyperthyroidism. An independent validation cohort of fewer than 20 hyperthyroidism patients and 17 patients who later progressed to ophthalmopathy tested prospective prediction of ophthalmopathy. The 100 or so discovery patients were divided at random into training and test sets in a 7:3 ratio. Thyroid tissue and blood T-cell repertoires from more than five Graves' hyperthyroidism patients were also compared in the study. Following sampling, methimazole starting at 30 mg daily was given to hyperthyroidism patients, and high-dose intravenous methylprednisolone was given to ophthalmopathy patients. The paper reports TCR Vbeta CDR3 sequencing of roughly 140 peripheral blood samples: approximately 41 ophthalmopathy, roughly 74 hyperthyroidism and approximately 17 progressor patients.

What the research found in general, with its limitations: In validation, the model predicted progression to ophthalmopathy a median of 6.5 months before onset, with about 64% sensitivity and 72.22% specificity. Sample size was not statistically predetermined, and investigators were not blinded to group allocation. Blood samples also contained most of the expanded thyroid clonotypes (frequency above 0.001), which suggests that blood repertoires may reflect thyroid immune responses. In cross-validation, a model built on a 13 V-J signature told ophthalmopathy apart from stable hyperthyroidism with 85% to 90% sensitivity and roughly 82% specificity, and in testing the same model reached 80%/75%.

Stable Graves' hyperthyroidism was defined as the absence of progression to ophthalmopathy over 18 months of follow-up. Hyperthyroidism patients were aged 18 to 65 years and newly diagnosed, with disease duration of less than 2 months. Any patient with an uncontrolled infection, another autoimmune disease, pregnancy or lactation was excluded. Clinical symptoms, serum thyroxine and TRAb, thyroid ultrasound, and orbital computed tomography formed the basis for the diagnoses. PBMCs were separated from 8 to 10 ml of fresh peripheral blood using Ficoll-Paque density gradient centrifugation. Trizol reagent was used to extract total RNA, and RNA quality was then checked on an Agilent 2100 Bioanalyzer. This receptor was obtained from a woman aged 18 to 35 with Graves' hyperthyroidism. Source material: blood.

CDR3 sequence: CASSLVSSGSNEQFF. The base sequence is TGTGCCAGCAGCTTGGTGTCTAGCGGGTCAAATGAGCAGTTCTTC. This sequence uses TRBV5-8 and TRBJ2-1; 8 of the junction bases match TRBD2. The CDR3 sequence holds 15 residues, the cysteine and phenylalanine included. Solely the CDR3 DNA is kept, with 45 bases framed from the first base. V has 0 bases trimmed and J has 7 bases trimmed; junction bases matching no gene number 6. The germline V gene sets CDR1 to SGHTS and CDR2 to YDEGEE.